The T cell receptor (beta chain) under discussion was sequenced for a study of control samples from healthy donors and cancer patients. TCRdb's table, derived via immunoSEQ multiplex PCR, lists solely in-frame clones and lacks some. Among around 110,000 clones listed, 88% were seen once. Germline V gives CDR1 LGHNA, CDR2 YNFKEQ. CDR3 length: 15 amino acids. The V and J ends lost 6 bases and 2 bases, in that order; junction bases with no gene match: 9. The rearrangement joins TRBV4-2 to TRBJ1-2; TRBD1 agrees at 7 bases. The receptor was isolated from a woman between 65 and 79 years old in good health. The sequenced material came from blood. CDR3 sequence (DNA): TGTGCCAGCAGGCGAATAGGACAGGTAAACTATGGCTACACCTTC. It yields the protein CASRRIGQVNYGYTF.